This T cell receptor (beta chain) comes out of a study of T cell responses to AZD1222 COVID-19 vaccine. The repertoire was sequenced with immunoSEQ multiplex PCR; TCRdb's copy has only in-frame clones and lacks some. The sample shows approximately 150,000 clones, 86% of them seen only once. To note about this clone: Its antigen remains unknown.

V lost 3 bases to trimming and J lost 4 bases, with 5 bases between them. CDR3 size: 12 residues. From germline, CDR1 is ENHRY and CDR2 SYGVKD. General study points: Among the donors, most were white British and more were female, and clonal diversity was possibly underestimated. With two AZD1222 doses given, Spike-specific TCR breadth and depth both rose.

The sample was peripheral blood, taken 28 days after the second AZD1222 dose. The receptor's source is an adult who received the AZD1222 COVID-19 vaccine. V usage is TRBV10-3 and J usage is TRBJ2-3; no definite D call. The CDR3: CAISEDSDTQYF. The DNA of the CDR3 is TGTGCCATCAGTGAAGATTCAGATACGCAGTATTTT.